What follows describes a single T cell receptor (beta chain). The entry originates in a study of shared clonotypes between healthy human individuals. As handled by the study authors: ImmunoSEQ output lacked quality scores and full-length reads, limiting matched filtering. The method was immunoSEQ multiplex PCR; TCRdb's version includes in-frame clones alone and lacks a portion of them. V, J and clone size are those of that table, while D and trimming were read from the DNA. The sample lists some 2,100,000 clones; around 95% were seen once. Germline CDR1 reads SGHVS; CDR2 reads FQNEAQ. This CDR3 is 14 amino acids long. Deletions cut 7 bases from V and 6 bases from J, with 15 bases between.

Sequencing used naive CD4+ T cells sorted from blood. The sample's subset: CD45RA+ positively selected. This clonotype was sampled from a man aged 18 to 30 in good health. The chain employs TRBV7-8 and TRBJ1-4, with D maybe TRBD1 (5 bases). DNA of the CDR3: TGTGCCAGCACCTTGGGACTAGGGGATGAAAAACTGTTTTTT. Its protein is CASTLGLGDEKLFF.